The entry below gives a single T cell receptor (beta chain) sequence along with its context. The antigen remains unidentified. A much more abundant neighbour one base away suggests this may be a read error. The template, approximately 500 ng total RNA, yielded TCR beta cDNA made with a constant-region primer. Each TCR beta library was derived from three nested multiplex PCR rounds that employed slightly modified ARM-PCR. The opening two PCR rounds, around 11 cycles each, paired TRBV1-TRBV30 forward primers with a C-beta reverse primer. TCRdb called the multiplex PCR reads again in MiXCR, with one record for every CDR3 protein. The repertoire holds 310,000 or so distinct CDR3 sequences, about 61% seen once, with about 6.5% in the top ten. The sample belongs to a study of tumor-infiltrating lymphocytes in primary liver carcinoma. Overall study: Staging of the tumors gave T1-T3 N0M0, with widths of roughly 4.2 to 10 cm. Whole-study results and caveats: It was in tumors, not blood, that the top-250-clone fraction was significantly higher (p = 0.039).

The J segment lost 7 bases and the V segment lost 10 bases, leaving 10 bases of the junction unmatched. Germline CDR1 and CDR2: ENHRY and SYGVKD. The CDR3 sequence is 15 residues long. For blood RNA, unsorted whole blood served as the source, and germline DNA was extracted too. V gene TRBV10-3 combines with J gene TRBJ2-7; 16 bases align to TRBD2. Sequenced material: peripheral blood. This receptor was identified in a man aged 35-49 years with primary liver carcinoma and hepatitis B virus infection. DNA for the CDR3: TGTGCCAACAGGGGGACTAGCGGGAGGGCCTGGGAGCAGTACTTC. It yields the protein CANRGTSGRAWEQYF.